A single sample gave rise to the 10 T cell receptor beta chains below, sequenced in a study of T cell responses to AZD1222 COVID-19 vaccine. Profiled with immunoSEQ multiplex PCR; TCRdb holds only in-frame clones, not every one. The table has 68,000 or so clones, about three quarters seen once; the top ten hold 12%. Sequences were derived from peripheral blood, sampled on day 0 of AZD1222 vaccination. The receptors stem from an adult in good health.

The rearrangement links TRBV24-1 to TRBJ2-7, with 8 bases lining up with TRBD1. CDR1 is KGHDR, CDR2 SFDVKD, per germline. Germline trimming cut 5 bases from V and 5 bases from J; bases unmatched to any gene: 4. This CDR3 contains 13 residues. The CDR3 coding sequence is TGTGCCACCAGTGGGACAGGGTCCCACGAGCAGTACTTC. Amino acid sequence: CATSGTGSHEQYF.

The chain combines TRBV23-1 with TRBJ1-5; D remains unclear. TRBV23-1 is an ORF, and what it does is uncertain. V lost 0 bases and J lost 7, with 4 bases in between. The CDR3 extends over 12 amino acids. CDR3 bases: TGCGCCAGCAGTCAATCCCCGCAGCCCCAGCATTTT. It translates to CASSQSPQPQHF.

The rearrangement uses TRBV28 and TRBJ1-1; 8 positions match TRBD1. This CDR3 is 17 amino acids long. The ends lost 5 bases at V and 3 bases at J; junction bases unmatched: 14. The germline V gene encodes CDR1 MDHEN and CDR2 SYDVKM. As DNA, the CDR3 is TGTGCCAGCAGTAAACGAGGACAGGGTAATAGGGACACTGAAGCTTTCTTT. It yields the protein CASSKRGQGNRDTEAFF.

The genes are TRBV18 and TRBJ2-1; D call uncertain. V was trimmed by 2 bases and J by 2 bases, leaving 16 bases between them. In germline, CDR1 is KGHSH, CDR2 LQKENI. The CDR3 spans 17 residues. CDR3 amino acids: CASSPTTQVGAYNEQFF. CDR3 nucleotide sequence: TGTGCCAGCTCACCAACTACCCAAGTTGGAGCCTACAATGAGCAGTTCTTC.

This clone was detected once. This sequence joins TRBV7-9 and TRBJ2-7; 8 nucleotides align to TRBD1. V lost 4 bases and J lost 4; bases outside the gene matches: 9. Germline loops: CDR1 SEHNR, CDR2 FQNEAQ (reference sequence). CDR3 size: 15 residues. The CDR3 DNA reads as TGTGCCAGCAGCTATCCCCCAGGGGGCTGGTACGAGCAGTACTTC. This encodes CASSYPPGGWYEQYF.

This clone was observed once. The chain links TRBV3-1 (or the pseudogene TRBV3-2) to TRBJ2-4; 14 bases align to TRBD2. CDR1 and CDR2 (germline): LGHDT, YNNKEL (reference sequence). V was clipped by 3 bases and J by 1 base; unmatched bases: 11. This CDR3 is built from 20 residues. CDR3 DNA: TGTGCCAGCAGCCACTTCCCGACTAGCGGGGGGGCCGGCGCCAAAAACATTCAGTACTTC. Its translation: CASSHFPTSGGAGAKNIQYF.

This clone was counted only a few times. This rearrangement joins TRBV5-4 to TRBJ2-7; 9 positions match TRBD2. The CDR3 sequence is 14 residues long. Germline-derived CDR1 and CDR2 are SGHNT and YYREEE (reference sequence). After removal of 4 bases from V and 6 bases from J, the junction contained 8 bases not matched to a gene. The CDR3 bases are TGTGCCAGCAGCCGCACGGGGCGGGGGGGCGAGCAGTACTTC. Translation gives CASSRTGRGGEQYF. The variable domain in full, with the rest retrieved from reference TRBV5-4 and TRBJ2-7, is ETGVTQSPTHLIKTRGQQVTLRCSSQSGHNTVSWYQQALGQGPQFIFQYYREEENGRGNFPPRFSGLQFPNYSSELNVNALELDDSALYLCASSRTGRGGEQYFGPGTRLTVT.

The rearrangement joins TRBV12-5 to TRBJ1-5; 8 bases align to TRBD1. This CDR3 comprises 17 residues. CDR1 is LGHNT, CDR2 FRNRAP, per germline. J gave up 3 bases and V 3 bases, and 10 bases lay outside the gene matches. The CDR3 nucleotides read TGTGCTAGTGGTTTACGGGCGGACAGGGCTGACAATCAGCCCCAGCATTTT. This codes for CASGLRADRADNQPQHF.

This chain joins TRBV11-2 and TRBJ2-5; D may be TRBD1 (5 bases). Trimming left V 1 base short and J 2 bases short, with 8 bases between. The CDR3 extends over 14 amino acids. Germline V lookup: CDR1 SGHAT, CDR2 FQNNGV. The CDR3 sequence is CASSLATEQETQYF. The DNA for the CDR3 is TGTGCCAGCAGCTTAGCGACAGAACAAGAGACCCAGTACTTC.

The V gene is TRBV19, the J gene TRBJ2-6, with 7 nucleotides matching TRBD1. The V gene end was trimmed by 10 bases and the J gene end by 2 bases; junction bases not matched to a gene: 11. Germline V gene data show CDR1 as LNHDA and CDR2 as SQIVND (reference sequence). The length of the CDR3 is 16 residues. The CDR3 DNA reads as TGTGCCACCACCGGGACAGTCAGGCCTGGGGCCAACGTCCTGACTTTC. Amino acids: CATTGTVRPGANVLTF.